This T cell receptor (beta chain) was retrieved from a study of high-grade serous ovarian cancer treatment subgroups. Study as a whole: On average, approximately 14,000 reads and under 9,000 unique TCR beta rearrangements were obtained per sample.

Produced via immunoSEQ multiplex PCR; TCRdb's table is partial and in-frame only. The sample carries approximately 4,200 clones, about 81% recorded once. Tumor samples were taken before definitive surgery or chemotherapy. Trimming at V came to 4 bases and at J to 3 bases, leaving 10 bases not matched to a gene. Germline-derived CDR1 and CDR2 are SGHVT and SQSDAQ. The CDR3 runs 16 residues. The chain employs TRBV7-4 and TRBJ1-2; 8 positions agree with TRBD1. The source of this sequence is a human donor with high-grade serous ovarian cancer. Material: tumor tissue. CDR3 coding DNA: TGTGCCAGCAGCTCACCCGGACAGGGAGGGGACTATGGCTACACCTTC. This gives the protein CASSSPGQGGDYGYTF.